Listed below are T cell receptor beta chains from one sample, sequenced in a study of shared clonotypes between healthy human individuals. Using immunoSEQ multiplex PCR, the repertoire was profiled, and TCRdb retains in-frame clones only, with some absent. The sample gives around 2,000,000 clones, 85% to 95% of which show up once; 0.1% to 0.15% is in the top ten. What was sequenced was naive CD4+ T cells sorted from blood. The origin of the receptors is a young man in good health. Both conserved end residues are part of each CDR3. D genes are given only for firm matches. Clone size is stated in some rows and not others, as once, few, many or a class when expanded.

d_gene,v_gene,j_gene,abundance,CDR3aa,CDR3nt
NA,TRBV5-6,TRBJ2-1,NA,CASSLGEGPSGSVF,TGTGCCAGCAGCTTGGGAGAGGGACCCTCGGGTTCTGTCTTC
NA,TRBV27,TRBJ2-2,NA,CASSLSRLVTGELFF,TGTGCCAGCAGTTTATCCCGACTAGTCACCGGGGAGCTGTTTTTT
TRBD2,TRBV5-4,TRBJ2-1,NA,CASSLGGTSSILNEQFF,TGTGCCAGCAGCTTGGGGGGGACTAGCTCGATACTCAATGAGCAGTTCTTC
TRBD1,TRBV5-1,TRBJ1-3,NA,CASSTTGEGNTIYF,TGCGCCAGCAGCACGACAGGGGAAGGAAACACCATATATTTT
TRBD2,TRBV6-5,TRBJ2-3,NA,CASSSPREADTQYF,TGTGCCAGCAGCTCTCCTCGGGAGGCAGATACGCAGTATTTT
TRBD2,TRBV7-9,TRBJ2-3,NA,CASHNSGARTDTQYF,TGTGCCAGTCATAACAGCGGGGCTCGCACAGATACGCAGTATTTT
TRBD1,TRBV27,TRBJ1-6,NA,CASSFLQTGRGSPLHF,TGTGCCAGCAGTTTCCTCCAGACAGGGCGGGGTTCACCCCTCCACTTT
TRBD2,TRBV29-1,TRBJ2-2,NA,CSAPRYGGEDTGELFF,TGCAGCGCCCCTCGGTACGGGGGGGAGGACACCGGGGAGCTGTTTTTT
NA,TRBV2,TRBJ2-3,NA,CATAGLRTDTQYF,TGTGCCACCGCGGGGCTTCGCACAGATACGCAGTATTTT
NA,TRBV5-4,TRBJ1-2,NA,CASSFPDNYGYTF,TGTGCCAGCAGCTTCCCGGATAACTATGGCTACACCTTC
NA,TRBV5-6,TRBJ2-5,NA,CASSFTGGGETQYF,TGTGCCAGCAGCTTCACCGGTGGGGGAGAGACCCAGTACTTC
NA,TRBV20-1,TRBJ2-7,NA,CSAKGTGEQYF,TGCAGTGCCAAAGGGACGGGCGAGCAGTACTTC
NA,TRBV6-5,TRBJ1-3,NA,CASARGTAGNTIYF,TGTGCCAGCGCTAGAGGGACGGCCGGAAACACCATATATTTT
TRBD2,TRBV2,TRBJ2-4,NA,CASTRRKISGSESAKNIQYF,TGTGCCAGCACCCGAAGAAAGATCAGCGGGAGTGAGTCTGCCAAAAACATTCAGTACTTC
TRBD1,TRBV2,TRBJ2-7,NA,CASSGDRGNEQYF,TGTGCCAGCAGCGGGGACAGGGGGAACGAGCAGTACTTC
TRBD1,TRBV27,TRBJ2-5,NA,CASRRPGQTQETQYF,TGTGCCAGCAGAAGACCGGGACAGACTCAAGAGACCCAGTACTTC
NA,TRBV6-1,TRBJ1-1,NA,CASSAVQGIEAFF,TGTGCCAGCAGTGCTGTTCAGGGCATTGAAGCTTTCTTT
NA,TRBV30,TRBJ2-1,NA,CAWSVLKNHNEQFF,TGTGCCTGGAGTGTACTGAAAAATCACAATGAGCAGTTCTTC
NA,TRBV2,TRBJ2-5,NA,CASGQRGETQYF,TGTGCCAGTGGACAGAGGGGGGAGACCCAGTACTTC
NA,TRBV10-3,TRBJ1-2,NA,CAISETVGYGYTF,TGTGCCATCAGTGAAACAGTGGGATATGGCTACACCTTC
TRBD2,TRBV9,TRBJ2-1,NA,CASSRGGPYNEQFF,TGTGCCAGCTCGCGGGGGGGCCCCTACAATGAGCAGTTCTTC
NA,TRBV9,TRBJ1-4,NA,CASSVGQGVFEKLFF,TGTGCCAGCAGCGTAGGTCAGGGTGTTTTTGAAAAACTGTTTTTT
NA,TRBV5-1,TRBJ2-5,NA,CASSPGMETQYF,TGCGCCAGCAGCCCGGGCATGGAGACCCAGTACTTC
NA,TRBV9,TRBJ1-3,NA,CASSVQPGAAGNTIYF,TGTGCCAGCAGCGTCCAACCAGGGGCGGCTGGAAACACCATATATTTT
NA,TRBV6-6,TRBJ2-1,NA,CASSYRYKEAEQFF,TGTGCCAGCAGTTACCGATATAAGGAGGCTGAGCAGTTCTTC
TRBD2,TRBV4-2,TRBJ2-5,NA,CASSLLGLAGGEETQYF,TGTGCCAGCAGCCTTCTGGGACTAGCGGGGGGCGAAGAGACCCAGTACTTC
TRBD2,TRBV25-1,TRBJ2-1,NA,CASERAGGNNEQFF,TGTGCCAGCGAGAGAGCGGGGGGGAACAATGAGCAGTTCTTC
TRBD2,TRBV7-7,TRBJ2-7,NA,CASSPGGTDEQYF,TGTGCTAGCAGCCCGGGGGGGACCGACGAGCAGTACTTC
TRBD2,TRBV9,TRBJ2-5,NA,CASSEGTSGGARETQYF,TGTGCCAGCAGCGAGGGGACTAGCGGGGGGGCTCGTGAGACCCAGTACTTC
NA,TRBV9,TRBJ2-3,NA,CASSTRRDGDTQYF,TGTGCCAGCAGCACCCGCAGAGATGGAGATACGCAGTATTTT
NA,TRBV7-9,TRBJ1-3,NA,CASSLKAHSGNTIYF,TGTGCCAGCAGCCTTAAGGCTCACTCTGGAAACACCATATATTTT
TRBD1,TRBV9,TRBJ1-2,NA,CASSFRDRGYRDTF,TGTGCCAGCAGCTTCCGGGACAGGGGGTATAGGGACACCTTC
NA,TRBV19,TRBJ1-5,NA,CASSIDKGSNQPQHF,TGTGCCAGTAGTATAGATAAAGGGAGCAATCAGCCCCAGCATTTT
NA,TRBV28,TRBJ2-2,NA,CASSLVQPAGELFF,TGTGCCAGCAGTTTAGTCCAGCCAGCCGGGGAGCTGTTTTTT
NA,TRBV19,TRBJ2-3,NA,CASSSYSGSDTQYF,TGTGCCAGTAGTAGTTATTCCGGCTCAGATACGCAGTATTTT
TRBD2,TRBV28,TRBJ2-4,NA,CASSGGGVAKNIQYF,TGTGCCAGCAGCGGCGGGGGGGTAGCCAAAAACATTCAGTACTTC
NA,TRBV5-4,TRBJ1-6,NA,CASRKSSYNSPLHF,TGTGCCAGCAGGAAAAGCTCCTATAATTCACCCCTCCACTTT
NA,TRBV6-1,TRBJ1-1,NA,CASSELNTEAFF,TGTGCCAGCAGTGAGCTGAACACTGAAGCTTTCTTT
TRBD2,TRBV18,TRBJ2-3,NA,CASSTTSGNTDTQYF,TGTGCCAGCTCGACGACTAGCGGCAACACAGATACGCAGTATTTT
NA,TRBV7-2,TRBJ1-1,NA,CASSFSSMNTEAFF,TGTGCCAGCAGCTTCTCTTCCATGAACACTGAAGCTTTCTTT
NA,TRBV6-5,TRBJ1-3,NA,CASSYSIWVTGNTIYF,TGTGCCAGCAGTTACTCGATATGGGTAACTGGAAACACCATATATTTT
NA,TRBV10-3,TRBJ2-7,NA,CAISEGPGIGAYEQYF,TGTGCCATCAGTGAAGGCCCGGGGATAGGGGCCTACGAGCAGTACTTC
TRBD1,TRBV18,TRBJ2-5,NA,CASSPGQGETQYF,TGTGCCAGCTCACCTGGACAGGGGGAGACCCAGTACTTC
NA,TRBV11-1,TRBJ2-7,NA,CASSFGWQNYEQYF,TGTGCCAGCAGCTTTGGGTGGCAAAACTACGAGCAGTACTTC
TRBD2,TRBV5-1,TRBJ2-3,NA,CASSPRLAGGQTDTQYF,TGCGCCAGCAGCCCAAGACTAGCGGGAGGGCAAACAGATACGCAGTATTTT
NA,TRBV19,TRBJ2-5,NA,CATTPGQKSKTQYF,TGTGCCACCACGCCTGGACAAAAGTCGAAGACCCAGTACTTC
TRBD1,TRBV28,TRBJ2-4,many,CASSLSDRGPKNIQYF,TGTGCCAGCAGTTTATCCGACAGGGGGCCCAAAAACATTCAGTACTTC